These T cell receptor beta chains were read from a single sample in a study of blood T cells in healthy people across ages. TCRdb called the 5' RACE reads again in MiXCR, with one record for every CDR3 protein. Counted here are some 800,000 distinct CDR3 sequences, about 42% occurring once; the ten biggest clones make up around 21%. Specimen: blood. The receptors shown here come from a man in his 60s in good health. The CDR3 runs from the conserved cysteine through the conserved F or W. The order of the fields is J gene, D gene, V gene, clone size, CDR3 DNA, CDR3 protein. A D gene is named only where the DNA matches it firmly. Only some rows state a clone size, as once, few, many or a class for expanded clones.

TRBJ2-1 NA TRBV11-3 few TGTGCCAGCAGCACCCGACTGACCGCATCTTACAATGAGCAGTTCTTC CASSTRLTASYNEQFF
TRBJ2-7 NA TRBV14 NA TGTGCCAGCAGCCAAGGGGTTAACGGCCGTACCTACGAGCAGTACTTC CASSQGVNGRTYEQYF
TRBJ1-2 TRBD1 TRBV3-1 NA TGTGCCAGCAGCCCAAGCCAGGCGGACAGGCGTGGCTACACCTTC CASSPSQADRRGYTF
TRBJ1-2 TRBD1 TRBV29-1 NA TGCAGCGCCGTCGCAGGGGGAGCTAACTATGGCTACACCTTC CSAVAGGANYGYTF
TRBJ2-5 NA TRBV7-9 few TGTGCCAGCAAATGGACCGGAGAAGAGACCCAGTACTTC CASKWTGEETQYF
TRBJ2-1 NA TRBV9 NA TGTGCCAGCAGCAATGGCAATGAGCAGTTCTTC CASSNGNEQFF
TRBJ1-4 NA TRBV9 NA TGTGCCAGCAGCGTAGAAGGGGGTGAAAAACTGTTTTTT CASSVEGGEKLFF
TRBJ2-7 NA TRBV29-1 many TGCAGCGTTGAAGTGGGGTATCCCTACGAGCAGTACTTC CSVEVGYPYEQYF
TRBJ2-7 TRBD2 TRBV11-2 NA TGTGCCAGCAGCTTTTCGACTAGCGGGGGGGCCTACGAGCAGTACTTC CASSFSTSGGAYEQYF
TRBJ2-7 TRBD1 TRBV4-3 few TGCGCCAGCAGCCAAGATCGGACAGGATTCTACGAGCAGTACTTC CASSQDRTGFYEQYF
TRBJ1-2 TRBD1 TRBV10-3 NA TGTGCCATAAGGGACAGCGATGACTATGGCTACACCTTC CAIRDSDDYGYTF
TRBJ2-3 NA TRBV27 many TGTGCCAGCTCCCCGGGACATAGCACAGATACGCAGTATTTT CASSPGHSTDTQYF
TRBJ2-7 NA TRBV30 NA TGTGCCTGGAGTGTACACGGACCTGGGGAGCAGTACTTC CAWSVHGPGEQYF
TRBJ1-4 NA TRBV12-3/TRBV12-4 NA TGTGCCAGCAGTTTAAGGAGGACGGACAATGAAAAACTGTTTTTT CASSLRRTDNEKLFF
TRBJ2-1 NA TRBV29-1 many TGCAGCGTTGAAGGGCAAGGGCTCGGTGAGCAGTTCTTC CSVEGQGLGEQFF
TRBJ1-2 TRBD1 TRBV5-6 NA TGTGCCAGCATCCGCCGGGACAGGGGTACAGTGGACTATGGCTACACCTTC CASIRRDRGTVDYGYTF
TRBJ2-3 TRBD1 TRBV7-2 NA TGTGCCAGCAGCTTAGCCCCGGCAGGGGGCGCGACAGATACGCAGTATTTT CASSLAPAGGATDTQYF
TRBJ2-1 NA TRBV7-2 NA TGTGCCAGCAGCTTAGGGTCAGGGAAGTTCTTC CASSLGSGKFF
TRBJ2-1 NA TRBV3-1 NA TGTGCCAGCAGCGATCAACAGGGCGATGAGCAGTTCTTC CASSDQQGDEQFF
TRBJ1-1 NA TRBV6-5 NA TGTGCCAGCAGTTACTCGATTTCGGCAGGGTACACTGAAGCTTTCTTT CASSYSISAGYTEAFF
TRBJ1-2 TRBD1 TRBV20-1 NA TGCAGTGCTAGAGCTTGGGACAGAGATAGATATGGCTACACCTTC CSARAWDRDRYGYTF
TRBJ1-2 NA TRBV29-1 NA TGCAGCGTGTACGCTAACTATGGCTACACCTTC CSVYANYGYTF
TRBJ2-4 NA TRBV20-1 NA TGCAGTGCTTCGGACGGCCTAAGTCGGTACTTC CSASDGLSRYF
TRBJ2-1 TRBD2 TRBV5-1 few TGCGCCAGCAGCCTACTACTAGCGGGGGGGGGTGAGCAGTTCTTC CASSLLLAGGGEQFF
TRBJ2-7 TRBD1 TRBV5-4 few TGTGCCAGCAGATCAGATCCGGGACAGGGTTCATACGAGCAGTACTTC CASRSDPGQGSYEQYF
TRBJ2-5 NA TRBV10-3 few TGTGCCATCAGTGAGGCTGGGGTAGAGACCCAGTACTTC CAISEAGVETQYF
TRBJ2-3 NA TRBV20-1 NA TGCAGTGCTAGAGATCTTGCGGGGCAAGATACGCAGTATTTT CSARDLAGQDTQYF